These 6 T cell receptor beta chains originate from one sample sequenced in a study of Ad26.COV2.S vaccination and SARS-CoV-2 variants. Indicated treatment: around 19 received Ad26.COV2.S at low or high dose, single or two shots; about five received placebo; per-sample allocation not given. Sampling was performed 63 days after the first vaccine or placebo injection. Measured with immunoSEQ multiplex PCR; TCRdb has only the in-frame clones, and not every one. The sample gives 440,000 or so clones, 90% of which show up once; more than 3.5% is in the top ten. The material sequenced was peripheral blood, taken in a trial of Ad26.COV2.S vaccine versus placebo. The receptors derive from a person between 18 and 59 years old who received the Ad26.COV2.S COVID-19 vaccine or a placebo.

This clone was seen only once. The chain links TRBV18 to TRBJ1-3; weak D call: TRBD1 (5 bases). The CDR3 spans 15 residues. V was cut by 3 bases and J by 0 bases, with 9 bases left in between. CDR1 KGHSH and CDR2 LQKENI come from the germline V gene. CDR3 coding DNA: TGTGCCAGCTCACCGGGGACGGACTCTGGAAACACCATATATTTT. Encoded protein: CASSPGTDSGNTIYF.

CDR3 residues: CASSKGQVPTNEKLFF. The CDR3 coding sequence is TGTGCCAGCAGCAAGGGACAGGTGCCGACTAATGAAAAACTGTTTTTT. V and J are TRBV11-2 and TRBJ1-4; 8 bases match TRBD1. The CDR3 covers 16 residues. J lost 2 bases, V lost 5 bases, and 7 bases had no gene match. The germline gives CDR1 SGHAT, CDR2 FQNNGV.

V and J are TRBV4-2 and TRBJ2-3; 8 nucleotides agree with TRBD2. The V gene end was trimmed by 4 bases and the J gene end by 4 bases; junction bases not matched to a gene: 16. The V gene's germline CDR1 is LGHNA and CDR2 YNFKEQ. This CDR3 has 18 residues. The CDR3 is CASSPRRGREGRADTQYF. In DNA form, the CDR3 reads TGTGCCAGCAGCCCCAGAAGGGGCCGGGAGGGGAGGGCAGATACGCAGTATTTT.

The rearrangement joins TRBV6-5 to TRBJ2-5, with 9 bases identical to TRBD2. V was clipped by 2 bases and J by 1 base; unmatched bases: 5. In germline, CDR1 is MNHEY, CDR2 SVGAGI. The CDR3 totals 16 residues. The CDR3 DNA reads as TGTGCCAGCAGTTACCATAGCGGGAGTGGCCAAGAGACCCAGTACTTC. Amino acids: CASSYHSGSGQETQYF.

This CDR3 is CASSDPRGRNTEAFF. For the CDR3, the DNA is TGTGCCAGCAGTGACCCGAGGGGCCGAAACACTGAAGCTTTCTTT. The chain employs TRBV6-2 or TRBV6-3 and TRBJ1-1, with a tentative D call TRBD1 (5 bases). The CDR3 consists of 15 residues. In germline, CDR1 is MNHEY, CDR2 SVGEGT. The V and J ends lost 5 bases and 2 bases respectively, with 15 bases between them.

The chain carries TRBV27 and TRBJ2-5; 7 nucleotides align to TRBD2. The germline V gene has CDR1 MNHEY and CDR2 SMNVEV (reference sequence). Trimming took 3 bases from V and 9 from J; bases not matched to a gene: 7. The CDR3 sequence is 13 residues long. The CDR3 loop reads CASSLGGGRAQYF. The CDR3 DNA sequence: TGTGCCAGCAGTTTGGGGGGGGGAAGGGCCCAGTACTTC.